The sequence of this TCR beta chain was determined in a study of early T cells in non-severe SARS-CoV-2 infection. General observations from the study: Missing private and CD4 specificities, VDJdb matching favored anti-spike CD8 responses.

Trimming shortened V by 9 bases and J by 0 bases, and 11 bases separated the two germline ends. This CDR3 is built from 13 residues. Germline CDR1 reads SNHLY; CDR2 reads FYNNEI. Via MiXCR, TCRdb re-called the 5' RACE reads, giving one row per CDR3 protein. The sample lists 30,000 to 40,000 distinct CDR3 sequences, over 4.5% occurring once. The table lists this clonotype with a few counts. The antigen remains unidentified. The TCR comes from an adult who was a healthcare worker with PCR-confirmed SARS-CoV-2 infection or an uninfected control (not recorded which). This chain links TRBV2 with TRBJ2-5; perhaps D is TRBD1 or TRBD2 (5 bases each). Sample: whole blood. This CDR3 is CASVWGNQETQYF. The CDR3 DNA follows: TGTGCCAGTGTATGGGGGAACCAAGAGACCCAGTACTTC.